What follows is one T cell receptor beta chain and its context. The sample comes from a study of blood T cell repertoires in COVID-19. Study at large: Collection of acute and convalescent COVID-19 samples took place in the United States, Italy and Spain. The cDNA or gDNA used as material had been derived from T cells, B-cell-depleted T cells, or PBMCs.

This CDR3 is 17 amino acids long. The germline gives CDR1 LNHNV, CDR2 YYDKDF (reference sequence). Trimming removed 4 bases from V and 7 bases from J; junction bases left unmatched: 11. Per the original data handling: Quantification of nucleated cells was approximated via reference gene primer amplification. Here immunoSEQ multiplex PCR was the method, and the copy in TCRdb shows in-frame clones only, minus some. V and J calls and clone size come straight from that table; D and trimming were deduced from the DNA. The sample shows tens of thousands of clones, roughly 80% of them seen only once. The chain carries TRBV15 and TRBJ2-1; 12 nucleotides match TRBD2. Sequencing input: peripheral blood. This TCR was recovered from a man older than 75 with active COVID-19. For the CDR3, the DNA is TGTGCCACCAGCACCGACAGACTAGCGGGGGTTGGGAATGAGCAGTTCTTC. Encoded protein: CATSTDRLAGVGNEQFF.